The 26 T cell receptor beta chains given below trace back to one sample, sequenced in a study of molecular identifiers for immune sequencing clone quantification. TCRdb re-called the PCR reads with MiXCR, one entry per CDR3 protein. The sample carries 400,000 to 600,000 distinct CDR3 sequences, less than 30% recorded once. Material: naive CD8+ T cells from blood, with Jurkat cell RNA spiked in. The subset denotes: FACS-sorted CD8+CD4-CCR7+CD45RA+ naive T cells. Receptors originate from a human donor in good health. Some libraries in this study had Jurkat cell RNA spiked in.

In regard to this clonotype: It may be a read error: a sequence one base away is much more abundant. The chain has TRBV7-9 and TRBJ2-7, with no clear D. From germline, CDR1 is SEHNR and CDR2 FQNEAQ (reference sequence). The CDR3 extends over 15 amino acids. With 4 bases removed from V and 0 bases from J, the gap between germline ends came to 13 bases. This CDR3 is CASSYLTSSSYEQYF. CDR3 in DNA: TGTGCCAGCAGCTACCTGACGTCGAGCTCCTACGAGCAGTACTTC.

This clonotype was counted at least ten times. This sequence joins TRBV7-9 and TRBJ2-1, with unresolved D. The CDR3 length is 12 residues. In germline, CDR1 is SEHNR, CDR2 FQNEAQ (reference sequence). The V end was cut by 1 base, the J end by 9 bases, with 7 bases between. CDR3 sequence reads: CASSLEWGEQFF. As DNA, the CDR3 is TGTGCCAGCAGCTTAGAATGGGGTGAGCAGTTCTTC.

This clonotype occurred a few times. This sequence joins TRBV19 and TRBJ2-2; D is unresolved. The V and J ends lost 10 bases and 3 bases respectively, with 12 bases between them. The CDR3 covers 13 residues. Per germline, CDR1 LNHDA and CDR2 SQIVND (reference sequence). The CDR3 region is CATRREDTGELFF. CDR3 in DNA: TGTGCCACCCGCCGAGAAGACACCGGGGAGCTGTTTTTT. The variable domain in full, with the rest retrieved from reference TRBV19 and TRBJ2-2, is DGGITQSPKYLFRKEGQNVTLSCEQNLNHDAMYWYRQDPGQGLRLIYYSQIVNDFQKGDIAEGYSVSREKKESFPLTVTSAQKNPTAFYLCATRREDTGELFFGEGSRLTVL.

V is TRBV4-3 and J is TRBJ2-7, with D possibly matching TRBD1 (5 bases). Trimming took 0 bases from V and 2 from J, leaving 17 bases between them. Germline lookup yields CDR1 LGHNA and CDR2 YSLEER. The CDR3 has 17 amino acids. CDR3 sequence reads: CASSQEIRWGPTYEQYF. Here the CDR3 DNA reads TGCGCCAGCAGCCAAGAGATTCGGTGGGGCCCGACCTACGAGCAGTACTTC.

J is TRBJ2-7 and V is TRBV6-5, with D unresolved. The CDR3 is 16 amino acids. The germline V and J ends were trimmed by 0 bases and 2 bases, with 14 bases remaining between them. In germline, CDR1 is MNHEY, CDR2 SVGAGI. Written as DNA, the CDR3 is TGTGCCAGCAGTTACTCGTTTACTGGGGTGGCCTACGAGCAGTACTTC. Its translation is CASSYSFTGVAYEQYF.

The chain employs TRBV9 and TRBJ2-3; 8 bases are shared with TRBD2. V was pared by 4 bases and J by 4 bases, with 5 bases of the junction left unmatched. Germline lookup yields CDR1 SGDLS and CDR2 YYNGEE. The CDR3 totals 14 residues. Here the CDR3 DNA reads TGTGCCAGCAGCCCGGGGGGGGACCCAGATACGCAGTATTTT. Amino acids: CASSPGGDPDTQYF. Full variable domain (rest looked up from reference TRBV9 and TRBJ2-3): DSGVTQTPKHLITATGQRVTLRCSPRSGDLSVYWYQQSLDQGLQFLIQYYNGEERAKGNILERFSAQQFPDLHSELNLSSLELGDSALYFCASSPGGDPDTQYFGPGTRLTVL.

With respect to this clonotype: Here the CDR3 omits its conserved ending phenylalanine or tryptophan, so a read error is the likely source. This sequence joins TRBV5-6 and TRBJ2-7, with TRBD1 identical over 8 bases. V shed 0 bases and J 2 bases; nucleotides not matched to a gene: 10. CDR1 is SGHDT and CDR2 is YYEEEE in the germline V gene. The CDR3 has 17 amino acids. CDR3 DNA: TGTGCCAGCAGCTTGGCTGGGCAGGGGGCTATCGCCTACGAGCAGTACCTC. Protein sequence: CASSLAGQGAIAYEQYL.

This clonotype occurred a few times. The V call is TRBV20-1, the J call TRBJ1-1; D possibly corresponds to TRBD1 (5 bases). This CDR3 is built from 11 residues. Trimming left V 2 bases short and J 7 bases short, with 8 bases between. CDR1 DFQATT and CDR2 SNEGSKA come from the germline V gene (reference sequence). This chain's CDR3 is CSARRGYEAFF. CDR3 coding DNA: TGCAGTGCTAGACGGGGGTATGAAGCTTTCTTT.

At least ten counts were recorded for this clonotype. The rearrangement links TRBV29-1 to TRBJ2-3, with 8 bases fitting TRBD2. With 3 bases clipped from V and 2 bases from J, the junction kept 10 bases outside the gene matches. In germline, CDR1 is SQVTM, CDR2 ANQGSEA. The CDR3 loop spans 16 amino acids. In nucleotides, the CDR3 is TGCAGCGTTGATTGGCGGGAGGTAAAGGTCACAGATACGCAGTATTTT. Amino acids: CSVDWREVKVTDTQYF.

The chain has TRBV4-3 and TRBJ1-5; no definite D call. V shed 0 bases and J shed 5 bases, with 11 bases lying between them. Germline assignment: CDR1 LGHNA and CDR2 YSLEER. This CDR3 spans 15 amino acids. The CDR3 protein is CASSQDRGGYQPQHF. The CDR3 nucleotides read TGCGCCAGCAGCCAAGATCGTGGCGGCTATCAGCCCCAGCATTTT.

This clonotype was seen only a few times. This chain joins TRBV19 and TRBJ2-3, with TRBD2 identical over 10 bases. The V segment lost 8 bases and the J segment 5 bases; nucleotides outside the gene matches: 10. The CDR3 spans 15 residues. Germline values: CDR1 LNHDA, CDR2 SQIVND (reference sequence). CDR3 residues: CASGLSGGAIDTQYF. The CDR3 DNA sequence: TGTGCCAGTGGTCTCAGCGGGGGGGCCATAGATACGCAGTATTTT.

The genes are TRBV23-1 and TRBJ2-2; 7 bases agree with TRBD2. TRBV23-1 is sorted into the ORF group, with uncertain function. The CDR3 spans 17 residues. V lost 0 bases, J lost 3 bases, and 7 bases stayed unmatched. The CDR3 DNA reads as TGCGCCAGCAGTCAATCGAACCCAGCGGGGTACACCGGGGAGCTGTTTTTT. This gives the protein CASSQSNPAGYTGELFF.

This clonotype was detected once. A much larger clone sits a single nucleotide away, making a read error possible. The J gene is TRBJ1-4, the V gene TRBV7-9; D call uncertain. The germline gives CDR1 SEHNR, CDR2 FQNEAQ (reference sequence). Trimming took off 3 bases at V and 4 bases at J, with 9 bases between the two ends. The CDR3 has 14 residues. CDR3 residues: CASSFSSFNEKLFF. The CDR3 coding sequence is TGTGCCAGCAGCTTTTCCTCGTTTAATGAAAAACTGTTTTTT.

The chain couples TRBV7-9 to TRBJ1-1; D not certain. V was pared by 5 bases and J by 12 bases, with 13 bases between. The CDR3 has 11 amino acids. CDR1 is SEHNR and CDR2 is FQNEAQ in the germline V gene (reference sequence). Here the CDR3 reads CASSLRDKTFF. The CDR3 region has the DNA TGTGCCAGCAGCCTAAGAGATAAAACTTTCTTT.

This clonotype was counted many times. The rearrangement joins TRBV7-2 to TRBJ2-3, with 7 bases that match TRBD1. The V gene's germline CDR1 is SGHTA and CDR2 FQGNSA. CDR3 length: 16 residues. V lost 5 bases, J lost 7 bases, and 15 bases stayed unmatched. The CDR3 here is CASSPLIGGPGNTQYF. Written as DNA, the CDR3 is TGTGCCAGCAGCCCTCTGATAGGGGGCCCAGGGAATACGCAGTATTTT.

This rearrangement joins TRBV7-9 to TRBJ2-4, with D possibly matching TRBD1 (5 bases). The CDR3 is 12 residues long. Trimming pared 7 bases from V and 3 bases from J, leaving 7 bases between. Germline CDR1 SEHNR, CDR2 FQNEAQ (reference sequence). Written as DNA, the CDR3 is TGTGCCAGCATTGACAGCAAAAACATTCAGTACTTC. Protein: CASIDSKNIQYF.

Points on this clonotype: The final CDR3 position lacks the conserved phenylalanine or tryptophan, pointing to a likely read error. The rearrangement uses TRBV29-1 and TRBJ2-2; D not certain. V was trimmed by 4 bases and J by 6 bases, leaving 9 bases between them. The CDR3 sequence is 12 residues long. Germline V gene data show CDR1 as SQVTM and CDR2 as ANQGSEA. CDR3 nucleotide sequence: TGCAGCGTTGCCCCCCGCGCCGGGGAGCTGTTTTCT. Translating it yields CSVAPRAGELFS.

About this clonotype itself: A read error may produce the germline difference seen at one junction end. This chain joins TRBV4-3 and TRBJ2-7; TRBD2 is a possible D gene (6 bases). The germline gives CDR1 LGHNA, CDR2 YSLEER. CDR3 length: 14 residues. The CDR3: CARSQVAGSYAQYF. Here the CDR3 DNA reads TGCGCCCGCAGCCAGGTTGCGGGATCCTACGCGCAGTACTTC.

DNA of the CDR3: TGCAGTGCTAGAGGACGACAGGGTGTTCAGCCCCAGCATTTT. It translates to CSARGRQGVQPQHF. This chain uses TRBV20-1 with TRBJ1-5, with 7 bases that match TRBD1. J lost 6 bases, V lost 1 base, and 6 bases had no gene match. CDR1 is DFQATT and CDR2 is SNEGSKA in the germline V gene (reference sequence). There are 14 residues in the CDR3.

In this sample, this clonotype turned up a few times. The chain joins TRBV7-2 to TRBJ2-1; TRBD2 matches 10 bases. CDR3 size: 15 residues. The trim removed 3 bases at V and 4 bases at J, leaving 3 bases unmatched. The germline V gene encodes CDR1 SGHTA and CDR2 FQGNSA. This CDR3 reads CASSFLAGAYNEQFF. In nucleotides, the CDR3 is TGTGCCAGCAGCTTTCTAGCGGGAGCGTACAATGAGCAGTTCTTC. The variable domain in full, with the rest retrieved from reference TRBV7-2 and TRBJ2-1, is GAGVSQSPSNKVTEKGKDVELRCDPISGHTALYWYRQSLGQGLEFLIYFQGNSAPDKSGLPSDRFSAERTGGSVSTLTIQRTQQEDSAVYLCASSFLAGAYNEQFFGPGTRLTVL.

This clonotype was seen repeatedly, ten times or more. CDR3 nucleotides: TGCGCCAGCAGCCAAGACCCGGGACTAGCTTACGAGCAGTACTTC. Its translation is CASSQDPGLAYEQYF. The rearrangement links TRBV4-1 to TRBJ2-7, with TRBD2 matching over 9 bases. V was pared by 0 bases and J by 4 bases, with 4 bases of the junction left unmatched. The CDR3 consists of 15 residues. The V gene's germline CDR1 is MGHRA and CDR2 YSYEKL.

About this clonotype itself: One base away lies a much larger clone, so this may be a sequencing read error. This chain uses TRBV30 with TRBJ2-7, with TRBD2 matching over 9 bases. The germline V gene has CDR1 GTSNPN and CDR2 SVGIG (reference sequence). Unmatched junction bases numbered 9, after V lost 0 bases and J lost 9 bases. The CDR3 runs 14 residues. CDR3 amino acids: CAWSVISGRVGQYF. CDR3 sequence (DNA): TGTGCCTGGAGTGTAATTAGCGGGAGAGTGGGGCAGTACTTC.

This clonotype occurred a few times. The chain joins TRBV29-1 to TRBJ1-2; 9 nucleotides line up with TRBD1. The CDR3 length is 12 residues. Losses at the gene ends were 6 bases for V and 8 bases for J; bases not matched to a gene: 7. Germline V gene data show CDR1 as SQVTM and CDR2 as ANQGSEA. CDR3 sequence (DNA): TGCAGCGTCACCGGGACAGGGCGAGGCTACACCTTC. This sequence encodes CSVTGTGRGYTF. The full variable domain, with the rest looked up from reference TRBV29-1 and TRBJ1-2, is SAVISQKPSRDICQRGTSLTIQCQVDSQVTMMFWYRQQPGQSLTLIATANQGSEATYESGFVIDKFPISRPNLTFSTLTVSNMSPEDSSIYLCSVTGTGRGYTFGSGTRLTVV.

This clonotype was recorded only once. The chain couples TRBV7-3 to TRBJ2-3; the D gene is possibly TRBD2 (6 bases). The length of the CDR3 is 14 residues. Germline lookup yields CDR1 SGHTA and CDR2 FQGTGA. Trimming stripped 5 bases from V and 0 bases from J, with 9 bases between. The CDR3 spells CASSNSGSTDTQYF. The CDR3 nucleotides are TGTGCCAGCAGCAATAGCGGTAGCACAGATACGCAGTATTTT.

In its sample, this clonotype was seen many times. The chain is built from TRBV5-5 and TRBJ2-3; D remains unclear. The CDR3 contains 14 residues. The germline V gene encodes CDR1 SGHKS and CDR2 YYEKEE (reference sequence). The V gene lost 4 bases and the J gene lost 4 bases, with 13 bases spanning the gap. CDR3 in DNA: TGTGCCAGCAGCCCCGCCCCACCGTCAGATACGCAGTATTTT. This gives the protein CASSPAPPSDTQYF.

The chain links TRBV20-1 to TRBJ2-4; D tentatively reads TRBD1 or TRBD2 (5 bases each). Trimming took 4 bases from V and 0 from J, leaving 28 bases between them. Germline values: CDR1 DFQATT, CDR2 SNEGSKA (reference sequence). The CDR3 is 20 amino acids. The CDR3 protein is CSANYPGTATNLLAKNIQYF. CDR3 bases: TGCAGTGCTAACTACCCTGGGACGGCGACTAACTTATTAGCCAAAAACATTCAGTACTTC.